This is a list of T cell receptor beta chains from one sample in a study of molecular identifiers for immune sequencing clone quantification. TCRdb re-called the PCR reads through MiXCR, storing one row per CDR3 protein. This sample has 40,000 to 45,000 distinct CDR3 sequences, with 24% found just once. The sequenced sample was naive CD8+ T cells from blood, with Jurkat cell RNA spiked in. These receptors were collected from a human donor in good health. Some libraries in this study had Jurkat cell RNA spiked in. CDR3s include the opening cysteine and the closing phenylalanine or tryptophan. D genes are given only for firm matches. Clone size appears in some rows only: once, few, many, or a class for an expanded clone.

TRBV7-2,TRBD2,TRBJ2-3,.,CASSWYGGGRTDTQYF,TGTGCCAGCAGCTGGTACGGGGGGGGTCGCACAGATACGCAGTATTTT
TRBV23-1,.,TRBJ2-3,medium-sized,CASSHRILASSTDTQYF,TGCGCCAGCAGTCACCGTATTCTAGCATCTAGCACAGATACGCAGTATTTT
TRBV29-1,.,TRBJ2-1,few,CSVSGGDLYNEQFF,TGCAGCGTTTCGGGCGGGGATCTTTACAATGAGCAGTTCTTC
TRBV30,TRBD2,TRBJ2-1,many,CAYTERGSYNEQFF,TGTGCCTATACCGAGCGGGGCTCCTACAATGAGCAGTTCTTC
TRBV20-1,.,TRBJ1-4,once,CSARDEEGLGANEKLFF,TGCAGTGCTAGAGATGAGGAGGGATTGGGGGCTAATGAAAAACTGTTTTTT
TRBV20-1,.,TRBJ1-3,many,CSARERFSGNTIYF,TGCAGTGCTAGAGAGCGGTTCTCTGGAAACACCATATATTTT
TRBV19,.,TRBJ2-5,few,CASSIDQETQYF,TGTGCCAGTAGTATTGACCAAGAGACCCAGTACTTC
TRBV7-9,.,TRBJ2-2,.,CASSPPEGHTGELFF,TGTGCCAGCAGCCCCCCCGAGGGGCACACCGGGGAGCTGTTTTTT
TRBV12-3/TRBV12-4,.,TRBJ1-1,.,CASSNGINTEAFF,TGTGCCAGCAGTAACGGGATAAACACTGAAGCTTTCTTT
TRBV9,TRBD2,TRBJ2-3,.,CASSGTRTDTQYF,TGTGCCAGCAGTGGGACTAGAACAGATACGCAGTATTTT
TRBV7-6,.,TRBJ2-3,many,CASSYRTDTQYF,TGTGCCAGCAGCTACCGGACAGATACGCAGTATTTT
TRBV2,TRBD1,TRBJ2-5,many,CASSGTGSEETQYF,TGTGCCAGCAGTGGGACAGGGTCGGAGGAGACCCAGTACTTC
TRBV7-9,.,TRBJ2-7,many,CASSRQRGEGALTYEQYF,TGTGCCAGCAGCCGCCAGAGAGGGGAAGGGGCTCTGACATACGAGCAGTACTTC
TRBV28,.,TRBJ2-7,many,CASSLGRRGYEQYF,TGTGCCAGCAGTTTGGGGCGTAGGGGCTACGAGCAGTACTTC
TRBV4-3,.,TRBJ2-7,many,CASSQDIGYEQYF,TGCGCCAGCAGCCAAGATATCGGCTACGAGCAGTACTTC
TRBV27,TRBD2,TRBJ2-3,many,CASSLSTSGTDTQYF,TGTGCCAGCAGTTTATCGACTAGCGGAACAGATACGCAGTATTTT
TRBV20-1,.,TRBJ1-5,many,CSASQLGLWGEGQPQHF,TGCAGTGCTAGCCAGCTGGGCCTCTGGGGGGAAGGGCAGCCCCAGCATTTT
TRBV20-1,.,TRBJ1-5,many,CSARDLDTHSNQPQHF,TGCAGTGCTAGAGATCTAGACACTCATAGCAATCAGCCCCAGCATTTT
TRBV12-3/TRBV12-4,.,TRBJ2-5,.,CASSWGPTPQETQYF,TGTGCCAGCAGTTGGGGACCAACTCCCCAAGAGACCCAGTACTTC
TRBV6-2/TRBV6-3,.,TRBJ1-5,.,CASSYKRVGYQPQHF,TGTGCCAGCAGTTACAAGAGGGTTGGGTATCAGCCCCAGCATTTT
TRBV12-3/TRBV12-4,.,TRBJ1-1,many,CASSSSTEAFF,TGTGCCAGCAGTAGTAGCACTGAAGCTTTCTTT
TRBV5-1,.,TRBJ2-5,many,CASRGQNQETQYF,TGCGCCAGCAGGGGACAAAACCAAGAGACCCAGTACTTC
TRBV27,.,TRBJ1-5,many,CASSLRQGDQPQHF,TGTGCCAGCAGTTTACGTCAGGGAGATCAGCCCCAGCATTTT
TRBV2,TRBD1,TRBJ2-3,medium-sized,CASSGGQGATDTQYF,TGTGCCAGCAGTGGAGGACAGGGGGCCACAGATACGCAGTATTTT
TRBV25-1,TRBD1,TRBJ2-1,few,CAGSAPGQGDNEQFF,TGTGCCGGCAGTGCGCCGGGACAGGGGGACAATGAGCAGTTCTTC
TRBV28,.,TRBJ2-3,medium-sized,CAIGGATSTDTQYF,TGTGCCATCGGGGGAGCAACTAGCACAGATACGCAGTATTTT
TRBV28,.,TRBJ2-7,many,CASSPIGTGLLYEQYF,TGTGCCAGCAGTCCTATAGGGACCGGTCTGCTCTACGAGCAGTACTTC
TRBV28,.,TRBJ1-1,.,CTSSFSVAGLNAEAFF,TGTACCAGCAGTTTTAGCGTCGCGGGGCTGAACGCTGAAGCTTTCTTT
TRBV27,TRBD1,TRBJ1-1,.,CPSSLLGDSEAFF,TGTCCCAGCAGTTTATTGGGGGACAGTGAAGCTTTCTTT
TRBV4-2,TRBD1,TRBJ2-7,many,CASSQVTGGDSYEQYF,TGTGCCAGCAGCCAAGTAACAGGGGGCGATTCCTACGAGCAGTACTTC
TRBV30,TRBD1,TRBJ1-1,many,CAWRGWGQERVNTEAFF,TGTGCCTGGAGAGGGTGGGGACAGGAGCGGGTGAACACTGAAGCTTTCTTT
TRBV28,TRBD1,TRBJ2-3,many,CASTRDSPADTQYF,TGTGCCAGCACCAGGGACAGCCCGGCAGATACGCAGTATTTT
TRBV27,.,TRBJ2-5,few,CASSTKETQYF,TGTGCCAGCAGTACCAAAGAGACCCAGTACTTC
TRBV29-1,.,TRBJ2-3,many,CSVEDQGRGDTQYF,TGCAGCGTTGAGGACCAGGGGCGTGGAGATACGCAGTATTTT
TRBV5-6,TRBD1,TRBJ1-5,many,CASSLARDSQNQPQHF,TGTGCCAGCAGCTTGGCCCGGGACAGCCAAAATCAGCCCCAGCATTTT
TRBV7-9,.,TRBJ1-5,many,CASSLSQGWLAYQPQHF,TGTGCCAGCAGCTTGTCCCAGGGATGGCTCGCTTATCAGCCCCAGCATTTT
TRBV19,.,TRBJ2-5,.,CASRPFGGRQETQYF,TGTGCCAGTAGGCCTTTCGGAGGGCGGCAAGAGACCCAGTACTTC
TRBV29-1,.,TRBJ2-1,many,CSVEGTTYNEQFF,TGCAGCGTTGAAGGGACCACGTACAATGAGCAGTTCTTC
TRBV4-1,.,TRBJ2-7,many,CASSQAGEQYF,TGCGCCAGCAGCCAAGCGGGTGAGCAGTACTTC
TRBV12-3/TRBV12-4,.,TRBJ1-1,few,CASSFGGGTEAFF,TGTGCCAGCAGTTTCGGGGGTGGGACTGAAGCTTTCTTT
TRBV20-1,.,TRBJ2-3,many,CSATLGLHF,TGCAGTGCTACACTGGGACTGCATTTT
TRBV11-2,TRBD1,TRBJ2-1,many,CASSLSPSRGHNEQFF,TGTGCCAGCAGCTTAAGTCCTTCTAGGGGGCACAATGAGCAGTTCTTC
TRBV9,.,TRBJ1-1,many,CASSPPERAEAFF,TGTGCCAGCAGCCCCCCCGAAAGGGCTGAAGCTTTCTTT
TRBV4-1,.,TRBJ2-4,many,CASSRPGLSDIQYF,TGCGCCAGCAGCCGGCCGGGACTTTCGGATATTCAGTACTTC
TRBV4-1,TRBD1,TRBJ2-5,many,CASSQDPGDRVLRETQYF,TGCGCCAGCAGCCAAGATCCGGGTGACAGGGTGTTACGAGAGACCCAGTACTTC
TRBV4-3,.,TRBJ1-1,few,CASSQAGAFF,TGCGCCAGCAGCCAAGCAGGAGCTTTCTTT
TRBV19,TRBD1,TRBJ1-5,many,CASRQGIQPQHF,TGTGCCAGTAGACAGGGGATTCAGCCCCAGCATTTT
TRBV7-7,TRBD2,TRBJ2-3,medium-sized,CASSPRLAGGPDTQYF,TGTGCTAGCAGTCCGAGGCTAGCGGGAGGACCAGATACGCAGTATTTT
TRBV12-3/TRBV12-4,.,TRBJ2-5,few,CASSLNLKIASQYF,TGTGCCAGCAGTTTGAACTTGAAGATCGCGTCCCAGTACTTC
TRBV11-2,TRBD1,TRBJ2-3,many,CASSLGVRQGGTDTQYF,TGTGCCAGCAGCTTAGGTGTTCGACAGGGAGGCACAGATACGCAGTATTTT